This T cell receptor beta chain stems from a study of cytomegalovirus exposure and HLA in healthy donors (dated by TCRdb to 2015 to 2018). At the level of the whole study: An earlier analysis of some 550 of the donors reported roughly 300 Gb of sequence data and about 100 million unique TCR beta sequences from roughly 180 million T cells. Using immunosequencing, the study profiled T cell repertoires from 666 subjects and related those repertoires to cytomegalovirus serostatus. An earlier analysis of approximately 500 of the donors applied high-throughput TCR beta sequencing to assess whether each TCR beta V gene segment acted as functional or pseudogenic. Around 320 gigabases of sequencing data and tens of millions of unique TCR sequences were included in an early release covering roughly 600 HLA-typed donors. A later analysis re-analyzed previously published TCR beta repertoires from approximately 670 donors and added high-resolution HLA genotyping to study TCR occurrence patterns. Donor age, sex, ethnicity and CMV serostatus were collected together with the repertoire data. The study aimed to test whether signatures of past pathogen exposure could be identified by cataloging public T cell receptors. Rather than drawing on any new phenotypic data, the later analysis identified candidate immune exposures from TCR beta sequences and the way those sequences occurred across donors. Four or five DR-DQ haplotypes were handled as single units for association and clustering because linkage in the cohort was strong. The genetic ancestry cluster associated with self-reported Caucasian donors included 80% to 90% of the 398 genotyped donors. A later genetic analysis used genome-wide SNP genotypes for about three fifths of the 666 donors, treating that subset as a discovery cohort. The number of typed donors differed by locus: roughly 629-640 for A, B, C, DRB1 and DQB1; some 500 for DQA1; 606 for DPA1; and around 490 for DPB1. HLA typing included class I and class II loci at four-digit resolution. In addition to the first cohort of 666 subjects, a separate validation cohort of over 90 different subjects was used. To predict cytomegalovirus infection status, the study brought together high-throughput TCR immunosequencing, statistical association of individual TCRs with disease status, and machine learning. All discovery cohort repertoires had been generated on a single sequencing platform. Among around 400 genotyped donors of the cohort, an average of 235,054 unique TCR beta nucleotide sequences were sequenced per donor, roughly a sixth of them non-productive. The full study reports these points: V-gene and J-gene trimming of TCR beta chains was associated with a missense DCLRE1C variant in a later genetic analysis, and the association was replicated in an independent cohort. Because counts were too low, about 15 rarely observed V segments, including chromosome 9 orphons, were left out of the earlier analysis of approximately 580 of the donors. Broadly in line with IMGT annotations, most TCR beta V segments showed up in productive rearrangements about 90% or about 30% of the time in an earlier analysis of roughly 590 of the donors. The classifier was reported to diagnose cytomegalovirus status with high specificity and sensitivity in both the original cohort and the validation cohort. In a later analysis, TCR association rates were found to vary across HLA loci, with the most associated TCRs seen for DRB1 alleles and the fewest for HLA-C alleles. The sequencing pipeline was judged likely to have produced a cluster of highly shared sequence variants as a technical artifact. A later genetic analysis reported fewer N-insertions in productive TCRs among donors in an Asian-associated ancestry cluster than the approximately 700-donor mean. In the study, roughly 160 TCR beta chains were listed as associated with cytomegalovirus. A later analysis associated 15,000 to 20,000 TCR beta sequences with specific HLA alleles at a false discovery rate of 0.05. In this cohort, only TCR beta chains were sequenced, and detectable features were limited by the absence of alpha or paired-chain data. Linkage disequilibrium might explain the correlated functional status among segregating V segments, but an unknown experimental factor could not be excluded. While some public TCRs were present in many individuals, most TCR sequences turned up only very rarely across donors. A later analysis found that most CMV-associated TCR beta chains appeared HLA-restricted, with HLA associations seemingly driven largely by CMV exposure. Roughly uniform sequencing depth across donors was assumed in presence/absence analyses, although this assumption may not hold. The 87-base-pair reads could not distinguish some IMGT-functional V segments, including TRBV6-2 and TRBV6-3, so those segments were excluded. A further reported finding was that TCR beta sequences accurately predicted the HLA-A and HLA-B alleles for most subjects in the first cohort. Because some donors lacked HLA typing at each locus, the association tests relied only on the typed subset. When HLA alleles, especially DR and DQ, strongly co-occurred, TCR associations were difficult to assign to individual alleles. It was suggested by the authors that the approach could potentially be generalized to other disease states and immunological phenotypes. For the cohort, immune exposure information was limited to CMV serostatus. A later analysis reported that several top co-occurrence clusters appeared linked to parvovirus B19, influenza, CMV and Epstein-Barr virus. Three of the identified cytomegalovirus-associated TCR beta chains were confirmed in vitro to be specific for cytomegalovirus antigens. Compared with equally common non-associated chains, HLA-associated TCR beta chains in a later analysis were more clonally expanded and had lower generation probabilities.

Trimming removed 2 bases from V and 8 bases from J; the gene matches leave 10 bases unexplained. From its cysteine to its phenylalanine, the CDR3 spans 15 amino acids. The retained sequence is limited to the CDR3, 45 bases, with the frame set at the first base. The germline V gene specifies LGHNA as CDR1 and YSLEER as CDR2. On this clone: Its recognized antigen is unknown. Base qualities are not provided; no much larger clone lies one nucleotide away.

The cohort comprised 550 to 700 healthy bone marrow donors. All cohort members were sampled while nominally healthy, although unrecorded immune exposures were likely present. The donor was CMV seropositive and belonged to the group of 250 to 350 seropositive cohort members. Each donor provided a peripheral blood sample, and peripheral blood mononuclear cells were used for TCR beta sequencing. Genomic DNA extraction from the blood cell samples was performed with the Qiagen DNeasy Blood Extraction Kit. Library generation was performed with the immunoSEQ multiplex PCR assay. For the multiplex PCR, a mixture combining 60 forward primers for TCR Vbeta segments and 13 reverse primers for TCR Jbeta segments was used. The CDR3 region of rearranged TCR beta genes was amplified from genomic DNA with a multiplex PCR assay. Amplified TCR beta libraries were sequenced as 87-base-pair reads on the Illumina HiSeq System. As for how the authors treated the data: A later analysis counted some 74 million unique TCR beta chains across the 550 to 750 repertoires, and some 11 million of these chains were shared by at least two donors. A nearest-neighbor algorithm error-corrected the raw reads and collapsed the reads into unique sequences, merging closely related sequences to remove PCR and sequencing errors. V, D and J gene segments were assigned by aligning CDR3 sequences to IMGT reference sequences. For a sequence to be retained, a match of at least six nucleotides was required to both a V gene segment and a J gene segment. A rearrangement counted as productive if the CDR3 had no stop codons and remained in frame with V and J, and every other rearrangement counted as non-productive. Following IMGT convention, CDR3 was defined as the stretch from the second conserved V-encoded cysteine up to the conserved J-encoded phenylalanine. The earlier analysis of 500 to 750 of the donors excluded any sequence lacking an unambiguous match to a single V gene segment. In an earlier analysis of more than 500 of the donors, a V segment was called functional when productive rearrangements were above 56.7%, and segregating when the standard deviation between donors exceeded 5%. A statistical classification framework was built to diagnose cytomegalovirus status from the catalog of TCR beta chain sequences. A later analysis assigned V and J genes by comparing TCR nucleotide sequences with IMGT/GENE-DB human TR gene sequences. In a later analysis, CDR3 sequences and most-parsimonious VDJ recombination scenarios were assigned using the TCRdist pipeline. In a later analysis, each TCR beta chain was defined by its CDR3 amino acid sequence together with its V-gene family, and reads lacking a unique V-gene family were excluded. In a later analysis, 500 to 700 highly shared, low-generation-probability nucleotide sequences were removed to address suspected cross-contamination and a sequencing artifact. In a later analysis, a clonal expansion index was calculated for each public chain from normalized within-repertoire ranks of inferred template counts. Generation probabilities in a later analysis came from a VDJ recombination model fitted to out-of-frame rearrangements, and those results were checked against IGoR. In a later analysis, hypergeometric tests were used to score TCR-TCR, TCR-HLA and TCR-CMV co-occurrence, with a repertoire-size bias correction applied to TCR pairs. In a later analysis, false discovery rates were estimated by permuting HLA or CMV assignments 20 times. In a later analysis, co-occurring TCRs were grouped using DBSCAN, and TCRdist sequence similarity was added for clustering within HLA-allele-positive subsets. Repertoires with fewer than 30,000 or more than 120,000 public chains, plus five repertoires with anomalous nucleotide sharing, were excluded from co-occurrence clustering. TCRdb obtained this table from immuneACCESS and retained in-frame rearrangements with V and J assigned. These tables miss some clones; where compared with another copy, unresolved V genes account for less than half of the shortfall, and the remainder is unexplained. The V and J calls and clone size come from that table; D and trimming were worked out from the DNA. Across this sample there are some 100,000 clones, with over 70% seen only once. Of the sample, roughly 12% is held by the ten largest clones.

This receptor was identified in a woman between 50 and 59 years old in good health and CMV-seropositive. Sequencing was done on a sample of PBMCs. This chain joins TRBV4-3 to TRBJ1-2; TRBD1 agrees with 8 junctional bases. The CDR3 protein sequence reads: CASSQTGQDLRGYTF. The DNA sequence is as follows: TGCGCCAGCAGCCAAACGGGACAGGATCTCCGGGGCTACACCTTC.